A selection of T cell receptor beta chains follows, all from one sample in a study of T cell changes during pregnancy in multiple sclerosis. The assay was immunoSEQ multiplex PCR, and TCRdb's table has in-frame clones only and misses some. The sample records approximately 63,000 clones, about 94% being singletons. The specimen was CD8+ T cells from peripheral blood mononuclear cells, collected in the third trimester of pregnancy. The receptors here all came from a female donor with multiple sclerosis, enrolled in a pregnancy study. Each CDR3 is given without its conserved first and last residue. Each record gives: clone size, CDR3 length, V gene, J gene, CDR3 protein. A clone size is listed for some rows: how often the clone was seen (once, few, many), or a class if it is expanded.

NA	14	TRBV6-1	TRBJ2-5	ASSEARGGEQETQY
NA	13	TRBV7-6	TRBJ2-2	ASSLGPGGTGELF
NA	17	TRBV9	TRBJ2-1	ASSVVVRSGTSSYNEQF
NA	16	TRBV5-5	TRBJ2-1	ASSLGLAGDGSYNEQF
NA	12	TRBV2	TRBJ2-1	ASSLVLSYNEQF
NA	11	TRBV9	TRBJ2-1	ASSTTSYNEQF
NA	14	TRBV15	TRBJ2-3	ATSRVPRGDRDTQY
NA	12	TRBV30	TRBJ2-1	AWTGLAGYNEQF
few	13	TRBV19	TRBJ1-1	ASSITGGENTEAF
NA	15	TRBV28	TRBJ1-5	ASSSSYRGISNQPQH
NA	12	TRBV9	TRBJ2-7	ASSVDLSSYEQY
NA	14	TRBV19	TRBJ2-2	ASSMGLAGGNGELF
once	13	TRBV5-1	TRBJ1-2	ASSYEDSWVYGYT
NA	12	TRBV29-1	TRBJ2-7	SVSAPSKSYEQY
NA	12	TRBV6-5	TRBJ2-1	ASRGTNPYNEQF
NA	13	TRBV18	TRBJ1-3	ASSPAVISGNTIY
NA	12	TRBV10-1	TRBJ2-7	ASSVRQDSYEQY
NA	10	TRBV18	TRBJ2-3	ASSLGTDTQY
few	14	TRBV25-1	TRBJ1-3	ASSEGSGQPGNTIY
NA	11	TRBV11-2	TRBJ2-2	ASSPGGVGELF
NA	10	TRBV27	TRBJ2-1	ASSFPSGEQF
once	12	TRBV10-2	TRBJ2-3	ASVLAASTDTQY
NA	12	TRBV11-2	TRBJ2-5	ASSPRSGGETQY
few	13	TRBV30	TRBJ1-5	AWRNTGGGRQPQH
NA	12	TRBV29-1	TRBJ1-1	SVRLGTGGAEAF
NA	13	TRBV15	TRBJ2-1	ATSRVGGPYNEQF
NA	14	TRBV5-1	TRBJ2-2	ASSFGQGAITGELF
few	11	TRBV7-9	TRBJ1-1	ASSSKDRAEAF
once	13	TRBV7-9	TRBJ2-2	ASSFPRGGTGELF
few	14	TRBV5-5	TRBJ1-4	ASSQAMGYNGEKLF
NA	16	TRBV5-1	TRBJ2-1	ASSLVGAPMAGDNEQF
NA	11	TRBV4-2	TRBJ1-5	ASSQDRKWPQH
NA	13	TRBV2	TRBJ2-1	ASSETGSSYNEQF
NA	13	TRBV2	TRBJ2-7	ASSDGGSRSYEQY
NA	13	TRBV11-3	TRBJ2-7	ASSLGLGTAYEQY
NA	14	TRBV19	TRBJ2-7	ASSIEVSPRSYEQY
NA	12	TRBV27	TRBJ2-1	ASSSAGDRTEQF
NA	11	TRBV4-3	TRBJ2-7	ASSQARDYEQY
NA	12	TRBV29-1	TRBJ2-1	SVEGLADYNEQF
NA	12	TRBV7-9	TRBJ2-7	ASSSGGLNYEQY
NA	13	TRBV19	TRBJ2-1	ASSIGTYTYNEQF